A single sample is the source of the 17 T cell receptor beta chains below, sequenced in a study of vaccination and CD4 T cells after COVID-19. This sample's time point: late sampling 161 to 241 days after vaccination in a few convalescent patients. Regarding treatment: approximately 10-day PBMC culture with coronavirus spike peptide pools or control peptides (ViraFEST assay). Sequencing of cultured CD4+ T cell DNA used the Oncomine TCR Beta short-read assay. From the PCR reads, TCRdb called clonotypes with MiXCR, one entry per CDR3 protein. Among about 22,000 distinct CDR3 sequences, 35% to 45% were seen once, and the ten largest hold about 32%. Their specific antigens are unknown. This material consisted of CD4+ T cells from blood, cultured in vitro, taken about 7 months after SARS-CoV-2 vaccination. Source of these receptors: a human donor who had recovered from COVID-19.

The chain combines TRBV7-2 with TRBJ1-6; the D is unclear. Germline CDR1 and CDR2: SGHTA and FQGNSA. Deletions cut 1 base from V and 8 bases from J, with 3 bases between. There are 12 residues in the CDR3. The CDR3 sequence: CASSLEDSPLHF. CDR3 DNA sequence: TGTGCCAGCAGCTTAGAAGATTCACCCCTCCACTTT. Combining the CDR3 with reference TRBV7-2 and TRBJ1-6 gives the whole variable domain GAGVSQSPSNKVTEKGKDVELRCDPISGHTALYWYRQSLGQGLEFLIYFQGNSAPDKSGLPSDRFSAERTGGSVSTLTIQRTQQEDSAVYLCASSLEDSPLHFGNGTRLTVT.

At least ten counts were recorded for this clonotype. The V gene is TRBV20-1, the J gene TRBJ1-6; TRBD1 is a possible D gene (5 bases). Germline lookup yields CDR1 DFQATT and CDR2 SNEGSKA (reference sequence). V was pared by 6 bases and J by 4 bases, with 13 bases between. This CDR3 is 14 amino acids long. The CDR3 here is CSATGTVYNSPLHF. The CDR3 DNA follows: TGCAGTGCCACCGGGACGGTATATAATTCACCCCTCCACTTT.

The genes are TRBV7-9 and TRBJ2-3; the D gene is possibly TRBD2 (5 bases). V was pared by 2 bases and J by 6 bases, with 18 bases between. Germline V lookup: CDR1 SEHNR, CDR2 FQNEAQ (reference sequence). CDR3 length: 16 residues. DNA for the CDR3: TGTGCCAGCAGCTTATCAGCGGAAGGCATTCCGGATACGCAGTATTTT. Protein sequence: CASSLSAEGIPDTQYF.

Only a few counts were recorded for this clonotype. The CDR3 protein is CASSRQANYGYTF. CDR3 nucleotide sequence: TGTGCCAGCAGTCGACAGGCGAACTATGGCTACACCTTC. The rearrangement joins TRBV6-2 or TRBV6-3 to TRBJ1-2; D possibly corresponds to TRBD1 (6 bases). Germline CDR1 MNHEY, CDR2 SVGEGT. V was shortened by 5 bases and J by 2 bases, with 9 bases between the two germline ends. CDR3 size: 13 residues.

In this sample, this clonotype turned up many times. V usage is TRBV20-1 and J usage is TRBJ1-1; 8 bases are a match to TRBD1. The CDR3 runs to 17 residues. V trimming: 0 bases; J trimming: 0 bases; junction bases outside the gene matches: 9. From germline, CDR1 is DFQATT and CDR2 SNEGSKA (reference sequence). The CDR3 DNA sequence: TGCAGTGCTAGAGACAGGGGGCTGCGTCTACTGAACACTGAAGCTTTCTTT. Protein sequence: CSARDRGLRLLNTEAFF.

This clonotype was seen a few times. The gene calls are TRBV6-5 and TRBJ1-6; D might be TRBD1 (5 bases). This CDR3 is built from 16 residues. V lost 3 bases, J lost 8 bases, and 17 bases lay in between. Germline V gene sequence: CDR1 MNHEY, CDR2 SVGAGI. Here the CDR3 DNA reads TGTGCCAGCAGTTATCTTCCTGAGGGGAGAGATTCACCCCTCCACTTT. Its translation: CASSYLPEGRDSPLHF.

This clonotype was counted only a few times. The chain uses TRBV7-2 and TRBJ2-5, with unresolved D. V lost 3 bases to trimming and J lost 5 bases, with 7 bases between them. The CDR3 extends over 12 amino acids. Germline CDR1 reads SGHTA; CDR2 reads FQGNSA. This CDR3 reads CASSLGRETQYF. The CDR3 DNA is TGTGCCAGCAGCTTGGGCAGGGAGACCCAGTACTTC.

This chain uses TRBV20-1 with TRBJ1-4, with TRBD1 identical over 10 bases. Unmatched junction bases numbered 6, after V lost 3 bases and J lost 8 bases. CDR1 is DFQATT and CDR2 is SNEGSKA in the germline V gene (reference sequence). The CDR3 contains 14 residues. DNA of the CDR3: TGCAGTGCTAGGGACTTGACAGGGGGCGAAAAACTGTTTTTT. Protein: CSARDLTGGEKLFF.

The gene calls are TRBV6-5 and TRBJ2-2; no clear D. Per germline, CDR1 MNHEY and CDR2 SVGAGI. Trimming stripped 2 bases from V and 4 bases from J, with 5 bases between. The CDR3 has 13 residues. CDR3 in amino acids: CASSYGLTGELFF. The CDR3 DNA is TGTGCCAGCAGTTACGGCCTCACCGGGGAGCTGTTTTTT.

Only a few counts were recorded for this clonotype. J is TRBJ2-3 and V is TRBV7-2; 7 bases fit TRBD1. This CDR3 spans 13 amino acids. V shed 5 bases and J 8 bases; nucleotides not matched to a gene: 7. CDR1 SGHTA and CDR2 FQGNSA come from the germline V gene. As DNA, the CDR3 is TGTGCCAGCAGCAACGACAGGGCTGGTACGCAGTATTTT. This translates into CASSNDRAGTQYF.

There are a few counts of this clonotype. CDR3 coding DNA: TGTGCCACCAGTTACCGGGACAGGGGCAACGAGCAGTACTTC. This gives the protein CATSYRDRGNEQYF. This sequence joins TRBV15 and TRBJ2-7; 10 positions match TRBD1. V lost 6 bases and J lost 5; bases outside the gene matches: 7. Germline CDR1 and CDR2: LNHNV and YYDKDF (reference sequence). The CDR3 has 14 amino acids.

CDR3 sequence (DNA): TGTGCCAGCAGCCGTCGGTGGATTTCTGCGGATGAGCAGTTCTTC. Its translation is CASSRRWISADEQFF. V usage is TRBV7-2 and J usage is TRBJ2-1; no clear D gene. The ends were cut back, 5 bases at V and 8 bases at J, with 19 bases in the middle. Germline V lookup: CDR1 SGHTA, CDR2 FQGNSA. This CDR3 is 15 amino acids long.

This clonotype was seen only a few times. The chain carries TRBV7-9 and TRBJ2-7; D gene ambiguous. The V and J ends lost 5 bases and 0 bases respectively, with 8 bases between them. This CDR3 region has 13 residues. Germline CDR1 is SEHNR and CDR2 is FQNEAQ (reference sequence). The CDR3 DNA reads TGTGCCAGCAGCCCCCTTAGCTCCTACGAGCAGTACTTC. It encodes CASSPLSSYEQYF.

This rearrangement joins TRBV20-1 to TRBJ2-7, with D perhaps matching TRBD2 (5 bases). With 0 bases removed from V and 11 bases from J, the gap between germline ends came to 11 bases. Germline values: CDR1 DFQATT, CDR2 SNEGSKA (reference sequence). This CDR3 has 11 amino acids. The CDR3 spells CSARDRGKEYF. In DNA form, the CDR3 reads TGCAGTGCTAGAGACCGGGGAAAAGAGTACTTC.

This clonotype showed up just a few times. The chain carries TRBV10-3 and TRBJ2-5, with a tentative D call TRBD2 (6 bases). Trimming took off 6 bases at V and 4 bases at J, with 18 bases between the two ends. The CDR3 covers 15 residues. Germline V gene sequence: CDR1 ENHRY, CDR2 SYGVKD. The CDR3 loop reads CAIRTGLQAGETQYF. DNA for the CDR3: TGTGCCATCAGGACGGGACTCCAGGCGGGAGAGACCCAGTACTTC.

This chain joins TRBV6-1 and TRBJ2-7, with no clear D. V lost 5 bases and J 0 bases, leaving 11 bases between the germline ends. Germline V gene data show CDR1 as MNHNS and CDR2 as SASEGT. This CDR3 contains 14 residues. The CDR3 sequence is CASSRARSSYEQYF. CDR3 coding DNA: TGTGCCAGCAGTCGGGCCCGGAGCTCCTACGAGCAGTACTTC.

This clonotype was counted a few times. The J gene is TRBJ2-3, the V gene TRBV7-2; no clear D. This CDR3 is built from 15 residues. The germline gives CDR1 SGHTA, CDR2 FQGNSA. V was shortened by 5 bases and J by 1 base, with 13 bases between the two germline ends. The CDR3 loop reads CASSPDGLGTDTQYF. The CDR3 nucleotides are TGTGCCAGCAGCCCGGACGGATTAGGCACAGATACGCAGTATTTT.